Below, 7 T cell receptor beta chains from the same sample are listed, as sequenced in a study of T cell responses to AZD1222 COVID-19 vaccine. This table comes from immunoSEQ multiplex PCR, and its TCRdb copy is limited to in-frame clones, with some not included. The sample carries 90,000 to 130,000 clones, 81% recorded once. This specimen was peripheral blood, taken on day 0 of AZD1222 vaccination. The source is an adult in good health.

This chain joins TRBV5-4 and TRBJ2-5; unclear D gene. The CDR3 covers 12 residues. Germline CDR1 and CDR2: SGHNT and YYREEE (reference sequence). The germline V and J ends were trimmed by 9 bases and 1 base, with 10 bases remaining between them. As DNA, the CDR3 is TGTGCCACCACCGGGTCCCAAGAGACCCAGTACTTC. Protein: CATTGSQETQYF.

The chain joins TRBV4-3 to TRBJ1-4; 8 nucleotides line up with TRBD1. Trimming at V came to 3 bases and at J to 8 bases, leaving 8 bases not matched to a gene. There are 15 residues in the CDR3. CDR1 is LGHNA, CDR2 YSLEER, per germline. The CDR3: CASSQGGTGKEKLFF. CDR3 DNA sequence: TGCGCCAGCAGCCAGGGAGGGACAGGCAAAGAAAAACTGTTTTTT.

This clone was observed once. This rearrangement joins TRBV6-5 to TRBJ2-7; possible D gene TRBD1, 7 bases. V lost 5 bases to trimming and J lost 4 bases, with 18 bases between them. The CDR3 is 15 residues long. In germline, CDR1 is MNHEY, CDR2 SVGAGI. The CDR3 is CASSLQGGVQYEQYF. The CDR3 nucleotides read TGTGCCAGCAGTCTCCAGGGGGGCGTACAGTACGAGCAGTACTTC.

The V and J genes are TRBV3-1 (or the pseudogene TRBV3-2) and TRBJ1-2; D remains ambiguous. Deletions cut 1 base from V and 5 bases from J, with 11 bases between. Germline CDR1 and CDR2: LGHDT and YNNKEL (reference sequence). The CDR3 spans 14 residues. CDR3 coding DNA: TGTGCCAGCAGCCAAGTAACTGGGGTGTATGGCTACACCTTC. Translated: CASSQVTGVYGYTF.

This clone was detected only once. The chain recombines TRBV5-4 with TRBJ2-7; 9 positions agree with TRBD1. The CDR3 consists of 14 residues. V shed 4 bases, J shed 0 bases, and the junction held 2 bases outside the gene matches. Germline loops: CDR1 SGHNT, CDR2 YYREEE (reference sequence). In DNA, the CDR3 is TGTGCCAGCAGCGGGACAGGGACCTCCTACGAGCAGTACTTC. This sequence encodes CASSGTGTSYEQYF.

The rearrangement joins TRBV6-1 to TRBJ1-1, with 9 nucleotides matching TRBD1. There are 14 residues in the CDR3. Per the germline V gene, CDR1 is MNHNS and CDR2 is SASEGT. J was trimmed by 4 bases and V by 3 bases; bases with no gene match: 3. The CDR3 reads CASSDQTGGTEAFF. CDR3 nucleotides: TGTGCCAGCAGTGACCAGACAGGGGGCACTGAAGCTTTCTTT.

The J gene is TRBJ1-2, the V gene TRBV18; D not certain. V lost 6 bases and J lost 4, with 18 bases in between. CDR3 length: 15 residues. The germline V gene has CDR1 KGHSH and CDR2 LQKENI. This chain's CDR3 is CASSVGTGMSYGYTF. The CDR3 DNA sequence: TGTGCCAGCTCCGTCGGAACGGGGATGAGCTATGGCTACACCTTC. The variable domain in full, with the rest retrieved from reference TRBV18 and TRBJ1-2, is NAGVMQNPRHLVRRRGQEARLRCSPMKGHSHVYWYRQLPEEGLKFMVYLQKENIIDESGMPKERFSAEFPKEGPSILRIQQVVRGDSAAYFCASSVGTGMSYGYTFGSGTRLTVV.